This T cell receptor beta chain stems from a study of CD8+CD57+ T cells in acquired aplastic anemia. Study-wide points: Significant differences in CD8+ Simpson's diversity were not observed between patients and controls.

On this clonotype: Its antigen is as yet unknown.

CDR3 and TCR beta VDJ profiling relied on a genomic DNA template. TCRdb redid the calling of the reads with MiXCR, one entry per CDR3 protein. This table has approximately 150,000 distinct CDR3 sequences, about two thirds appearing once. CD8+CD57+ cell expansion, shown by flow cytometry, had occurred in the patients selected for sequencing. With 1 base clipped from V and 6 bases from J, the junction kept 1 base outside the gene matches. The CDR3 length is 13 residues. Germline V lookup: CDR1 LNHDA, CDR2 SQIVND (reference sequence). Specimen: sorted CD4+, CD8+, or CD8+CD57+ T cells (not recorded which) from PBMCs. The chain recombines TRBV19 with TRBJ2-3, with 7 bases lining up with TRBD2. The TCR comes from a human donor with aplastic anemia. The CDR3 region has the DNA TGTGCCAGTAGTATAGTCGGGGGGGATACGCAGTATTTT. It codes for CASSIVGGDTQYF. Combining the CDR3 with reference TRBV19 and TRBJ2-3 gives the whole variable domain DGGITQSPKYLFRKEGQNVTLSCEQNLNHDAMYWYRQDPGQGLRLIYYSQIVNDFQKGDIAEGYSVSREKKESFPLTVTSAQKNPTAFYLCASSIVGGDTQYFGPGTRLTVL.